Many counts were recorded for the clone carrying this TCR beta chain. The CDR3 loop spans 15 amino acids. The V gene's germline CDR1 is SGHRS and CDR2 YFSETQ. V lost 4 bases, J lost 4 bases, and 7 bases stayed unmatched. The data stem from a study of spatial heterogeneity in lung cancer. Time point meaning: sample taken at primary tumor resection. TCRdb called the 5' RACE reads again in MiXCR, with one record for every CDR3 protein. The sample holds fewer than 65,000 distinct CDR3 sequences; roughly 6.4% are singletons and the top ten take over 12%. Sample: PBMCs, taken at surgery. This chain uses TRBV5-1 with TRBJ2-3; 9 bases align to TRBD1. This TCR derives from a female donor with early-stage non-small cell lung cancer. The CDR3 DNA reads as TGCGCCAGCAGCCGCCGGGACAGGGAAGCAGATACGCAGTATTTT. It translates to CASSRRDREADTQYF.